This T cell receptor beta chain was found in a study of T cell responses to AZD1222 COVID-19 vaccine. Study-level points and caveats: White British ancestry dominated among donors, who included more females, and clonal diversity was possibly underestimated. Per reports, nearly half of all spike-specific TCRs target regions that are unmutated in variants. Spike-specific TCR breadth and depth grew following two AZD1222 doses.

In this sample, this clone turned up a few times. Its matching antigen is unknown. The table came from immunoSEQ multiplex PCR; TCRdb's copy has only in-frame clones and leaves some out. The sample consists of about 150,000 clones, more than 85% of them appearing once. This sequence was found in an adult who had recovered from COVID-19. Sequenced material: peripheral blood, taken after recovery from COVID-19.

The CDR3 DNA reads as TGTGCCAGCAGAGGGACGGGGAACACTGAAGCTTTCTTT. Encoded protein: CASRGTGNTEAFF. The V gene is TRBV12-3 or TRBV12-4, the J gene TRBJ1-1, with D perhaps matching TRBD1 (5 bases). The CDR3 runs to 13 residues. The V gene lost 6 bases and the J gene lost 1 base, with 9 bases spanning the gap.